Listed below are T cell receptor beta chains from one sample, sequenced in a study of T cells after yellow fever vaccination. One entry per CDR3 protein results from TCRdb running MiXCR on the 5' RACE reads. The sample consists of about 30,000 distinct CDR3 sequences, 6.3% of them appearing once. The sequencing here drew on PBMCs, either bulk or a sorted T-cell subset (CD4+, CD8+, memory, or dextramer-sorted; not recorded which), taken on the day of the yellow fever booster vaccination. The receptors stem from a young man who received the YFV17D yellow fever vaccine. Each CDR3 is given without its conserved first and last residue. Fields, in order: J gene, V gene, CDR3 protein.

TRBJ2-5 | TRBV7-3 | ASSSDRGPEAQY
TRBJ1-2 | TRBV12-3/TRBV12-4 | ASNPGTENYGYT
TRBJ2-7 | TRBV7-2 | ASTPLYEQY
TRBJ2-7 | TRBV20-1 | SANPRRGIYEQY
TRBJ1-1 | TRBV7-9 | ASTPGGWNTEAF
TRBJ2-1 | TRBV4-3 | ASSQELLIKGDEQF
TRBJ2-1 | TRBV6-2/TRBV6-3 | ASDKGGPPHNEQF
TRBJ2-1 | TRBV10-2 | ASMRQREWVEQF
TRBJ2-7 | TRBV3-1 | ASRRDGDFYEQY
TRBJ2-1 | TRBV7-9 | ASSLTDNEQF
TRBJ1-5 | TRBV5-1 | ASSPRSTDQPQH
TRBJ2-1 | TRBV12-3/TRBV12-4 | ASSTFGTPSSYNEQF
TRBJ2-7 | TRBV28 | ASSVVYEQY
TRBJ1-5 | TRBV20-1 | SARSRGTSNQPQH
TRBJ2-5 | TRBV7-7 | ASSLNRKETQY
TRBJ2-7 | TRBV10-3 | ATRRDRYEQY
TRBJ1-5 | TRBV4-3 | ASGEGENQPQH
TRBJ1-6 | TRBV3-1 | ASSRDEGYSPLH
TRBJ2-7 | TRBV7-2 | ASSSWVGPSSYEQY
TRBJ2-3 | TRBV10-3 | AIKAGGERLGTDTQY
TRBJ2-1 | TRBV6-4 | ASSSYHDSLHNEQF
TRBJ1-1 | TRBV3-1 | ASSQTGEAF
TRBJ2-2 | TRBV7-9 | ASSLDGSAGELF
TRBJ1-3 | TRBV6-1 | ASRAPEAFIGDTIY
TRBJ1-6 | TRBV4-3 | ASSQMRGNSPLH
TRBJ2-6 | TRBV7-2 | ASSTRGANVLT
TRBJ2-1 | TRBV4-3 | ASSQVGTRTPEQF
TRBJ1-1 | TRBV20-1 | SAREGNREDTEAF
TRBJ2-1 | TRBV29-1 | SSSYWERGHNEQF
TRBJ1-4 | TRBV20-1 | SARGGTENEKLF
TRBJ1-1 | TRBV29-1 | SAGGGLLGTEAF
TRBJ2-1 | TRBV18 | ASSPPSGRAGEQF
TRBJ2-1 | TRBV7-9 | ASSLAGGGAAYNEQF
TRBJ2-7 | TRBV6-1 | ASSEPSGSYEQY
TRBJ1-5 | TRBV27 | ASSLGVSSNQPQH
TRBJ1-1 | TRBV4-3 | ASSHSGWGTEAF
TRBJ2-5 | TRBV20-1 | SAVEGLETQY
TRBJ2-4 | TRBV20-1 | SASSGGLAKNIQY
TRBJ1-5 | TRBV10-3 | AISEGPGNQPQH
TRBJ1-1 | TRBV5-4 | ASSPGTANTEAF
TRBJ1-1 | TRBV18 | ASSLMGEAF
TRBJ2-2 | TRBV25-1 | ASRGLPGGETGELF